This TCR beta chain was sequenced in a study of CD8 T cells in Susac syndrome. After extraction with the RNeasy kit, roughly 0.5 to 1 ug of the RNA was reverse transcribed using random hexamers. Across 54 Vbeta and 13 Jbeta, immunoSEQ multiplex PCR amplified TCR beta CDR3. A single record per CDR3 protein comes from TCRdb applying MiXCR to the immunoSEQ multiplex PCR reads. The sample consists of around 200,000 distinct CDR3 sequences, 95% of them appearing once. The sample holds a few counts of this clonotype. Antigen specificity is unknown. Relapsing-remitting disease, either stable or active, was present in the treatment-naive patients who were the multiple sclerosis controls. Points from the study as a whole: Acknowledgment was made by the study that its TCR sequencing and HLA analysis involved a relatively small number of individuals.

Source material: CD4+ T cells from PBMCs. The TCR sequence derives from a human donor with multiple sclerosis.

The CDR3 spells CASSQGGPQHF. The CDR3 region has the DNA TGTGCCAGCAGCCAGGGCGGGCCCCAGCATTTT. The chain carries TRBV14 and TRBJ1-5; D uncertain. Germline CDR1 is SGHDN and CDR2 is FVKESK. The V and J ends lost 3 bases and 9 bases respectively, with 6 bases between them. The CDR3 loop spans 11 amino acids.